These 15 T cell receptor beta chains originate from one sample sequenced in a study of cytomegalovirus exposure and HLA in healthy donors. The PCR employed 60 Vbeta primers together with 13 Jbeta primers. Clones were read by immunoSEQ multiplex PCR, and TCRdb kept only the in-frame ones, dropping some. The repertoire holds about 69,000 clones, with around 70% as singletons. The material sequenced was PBMCs. Every receptor here comes from a young woman in good health and CMV-seronegative.

In its sample, this clone was seen a few times. The rearrangement joins TRBV6-6 to TRBJ2-3; D perhaps matches TRBD1 (5 bases). Trimming cost V 7 bases and J 3 bases, with 11 bases left between them. This CDR3 has 13 residues. Germline V gene data show CDR1 as MNHNY and CDR2 as SVGAGI (reference sequence). Written as DNA, the CDR3 is TGTGCCAGCATTAAGGGGTCGACAGATACGCAGTATTTT. Translating it yields CASIKGSTDTQYF.

In DNA form, the CDR3 reads TGCGCCAGCAGACCTACAGGGGCGCAAGAGACCCAGTACTTC. Translating gives CASRPTGAQETQYF. The chain carries TRBV5-1 and TRBJ2-5; 7 nucleotides agree with TRBD1. Germline V CDR1 and CDR2: SGHRS, YFSETQ. Unmatched junction bases numbered 6, after V lost 5 bases and J lost 2 bases. This CDR3 comprises 14 residues.

This chain links TRBV6-1 with TRBJ2-7, with a tentative D call TRBD1 (6 bases). Deletions cut 7 bases from V and 4 bases from J, with 17 bases between. The germline V gene has CDR1 MNHNS and CDR2 SASEGT. This CDR3 contains 14 residues. CDR3 amino acids: CASTSGRGLYEQYF. The CDR3 DNA follows: TGTGCCAGCACCTCGGGCAGGGGTCTGTACGAGCAGTACTTC.

This clone was counted between two and nine times. V usage is TRBV7-2 and J usage is TRBJ1-4; 7 bases line up with TRBD1. The CDR3 sequence is 12 residues long. Losses at the gene ends were 7 bases for V and 11 bases for J; bases not matched to a gene: 7. The V gene's germline CDR1 is SGHTA and CDR2 FQGNSA. The CDR3 sequence is CASTQGGRKLFF. CDR3 nucleotide sequence: TGTGCCAGCACCCAGGGGGGACGGAAACTGTTTTTT. Combining the CDR3 with reference TRBV7-2 and TRBJ1-4 gives the whole variable domain GAGVSQSPSNKVTEKGKDVELRCDPISGHTALYWYRQSLGQGLEFLIYFQGNSAPDKSGLPSDRFSAERTGGSVSTLTIQRTQQEDSAVYLCASTQGGRKLFFGSGTQLSVL.

The chain links TRBV30 to TRBJ1-4; a possible D gene is TRBD1 (5 bases). Trimming shortened V by 3 bases and J by 3 bases, and 17 bases separated the two germline ends. Germline CDR1 is GTSNPN and CDR2 is SVGIG (reference sequence). The CDR3 is made up of 16 amino acids. The CDR3 DNA reads TGTGCCTGGAGCCGAGGGGAGGATGTGTCTAATGAAAAACTGTTTTTT. Its protein product is CAWSRGEDVSNEKLFF.

The chain has TRBV5-1 and TRBJ2-3; 15 nucleotides match TRBD2. The V segment lost 5 bases and the J segment 6 bases; nucleotides outside the gene matches: 1. Looked up from germline, CDR1 is SGHRS and CDR2 is YFSETQ. This CDR3 region has 14 residues. The CDR3 protein is CASRGTSGGDTQYF. Written as DNA, the CDR3 is TGCGCCAGCAGAGGGACTAGCGGGGGGGATACGCAGTATTTT. The complete variable domain, with remaining parts taken from reference TRBV5-1 and TRBJ2-3, reads KAGVTQTPRYLIKTRGQQVTLSCSPISGHRSVSWYQQTPGQGLQFLFEYFSETQRNKGNFPGRFSGRQFSNSRSEMNVSTLELGDSALYLCASRGTSGGDTQYFGPGTRLTVL.

The table lists this clone with a few counts. CDR3 loop: CASSDDRDRGHDEQYF. The CDR3 DNA follows: TGTGCCAGCAGTGACGACCGGGACAGGGGGCACGACGAGCAGTACTTC. V is TRBV6-1 and J is TRBJ2-7; 12 nucleotides align to TRBD1. The CDR3 sequence is 16 residues long. The germline V gene encodes CDR1 MNHNS and CDR2 SASEGT. V shed 3 bases, J shed 5 bases, and the junction held 8 bases outside the gene matches.

The chain couples TRBV23-1 to TRBJ2-7; 15 bases align to TRBD2. TRBV23-1 is reported as an ORF; its role is uncertain. The CDR3 loop spans 18 amino acids. V lost 3 bases, J lost 4 bases, and 10 bases stayed unmatched. The CDR3 loop reads CASSHRGLAGGWRYEQYF. The CDR3 DNA sequence: TGCGCCAGCAGTCACCGGGGACTAGCGGGGGGATGGCGATACGAGCAGTACTTC.

In DNA, the CDR3 is TGTGCCAGCAGCCTGACCGGGACTAGCGTATACAATGAGCAGTTCTTC. This translates into CASSLTGTSVYNEQFF. The chain carries TRBV4-2 and TRBJ2-1; the match to TRBD2 covers 10 bases. Germline CDR1 LGHNA, CDR2 YNFKEQ. V shed 4 bases and J 4 bases; nucleotides not matched to a gene: 7. The CDR3 loop spans 16 amino acids.

The gene calls are TRBV2 and TRBJ1-1; no firm D call. Trimming cost V 10 bases and J 1 base, with 13 bases left between them. The CDR3 sequence is 13 residues long. The germline V gene encodes CDR1 SNHLY and CDR2 FYNNEI. The CDR3 DNA follows: TGTGCCACCCCTTCGCGAGGGAACACTGAAGCTTTCTTT. Encoded protein: CATPSRGNTEAFF.

The chain recombines TRBV5-1 with TRBJ1-1; weak D call: TRBD1 (5 bases). This CDR3 has 14 residues. Germline V CDR1 and CDR2: SGHRS, YFSETQ. With 7 bases removed from V and 5 bases from J, the gap between germline ends came to 18 bases. CDR3 nucleotides: TGCGCCAGCGACTCGGGTCAGGGCCGGACTGAAGCTTTCTTT. Protein: CASDSGQGRTEAFF.

The chain links TRBV2 to TRBJ1-2; D may be TRBD1 (5 bases). The CDR3 covers 15 residues. Germline CDR1 SNHLY, CDR2 FYNNEI. V was clipped by 5 bases and J by 4 bases, with 17 bases between them. CDR3 in amino acids: CASSYTRDSVYGYTF. CDR3 coding DNA: TGTGCCAGCAGTTATACCAGGGACTCCGTCTATGGCTACACCTTC.

On this clone: An end of the junction does not agree with germline; a read error may underlie this. The J gene is TRBJ2-5, the V gene TRBV4-1; 7 bases are shared with TRBD1. Per germline, CDR1 MGHRA and CDR2 YSYEKL. The CDR3 contains 12 residues. CDR3 in DNA: TGCGCCAGCGCTGACAGGGATGAGACCCGGTACTTC. Translated, it gives CASADRDETRYF.

This chain uses TRBV19 with TRBJ1-5; no definite D call. The CDR3 is 14 amino acids. Germline V gives CDR1 LNHDA, CDR2 SQIVND (reference sequence). Trimming took off 3 bases at V and 9 bases at J, with 15 bases between the two ends. Here the CDR3 reads CASSIILGEGPQHF. In DNA, the CDR3 is TGTGCCAGTAGTATTATTTTAGGTGAGGGGCCCCAGCATTTT.

CDR3 sequence: CASSLRLAGGPDTQYF. CDR3 coding DNA: TGTGCCAGCAGCTTGAGACTAGCGGGGGGGCCGGATACGCAGTATTTT. J is TRBJ2-3 and V is TRBV7-2; 14 bases match TRBD2. Germline CDR1 and CDR2: SGHTA and FQGNSA. V lost 3 bases, J lost 6 bases, and 5 bases stayed unmatched. This CDR3 is built from 16 residues.